This TCR beta chain is from a study of T cell repertoires in cytomegalovirus infection. The wider study: The public TCR beta signatures pointed to both CMV infection and matching HLA type. Points from the study as a whole: CMV-specific TCR beta clonotypes restricted by HLA-C dominated the ex vivo response. Summed public TCR beta family frequency identified CMV carriers bearing the relevant HLA.

One entry per CDR3 protein, called by TCRdb with MiXCR from the reads. The sample has approximately 110,000 distinct CDR3 sequences; around 40% are singletons. The CDR3 has 15 amino acids. Germline CDR1 is MNHNS and CDR2 is SASEGT. V was clipped by 0 bases and J by 2 bases, with 11 bases between them. Comments on this clonotype: Antigen specificity is unknown.

This sequence was found in a human donor in good health (CMV status not recorded). Some clones in this sample may be carry-over from other donors' samples. The chain joins TRBV6-1 to TRBJ2-7; no definite D call. The sequencing used CD8+ T cells from cultured PBMCs, collected from culture after CMV antigen stimulation. This CDR3 is CASSEADIPTYEQYF. CDR3 sequence (DNA): TGTGCCAGCAGTGAAGCCGACATTCCCACCTACGAGCAGTACTTC.